Following are 17 T cell receptor beta chains from one sample sequenced in a study of T cell responses to AZD1222 COVID-19 vaccine. Repertoires were generated with immunoSEQ multiplex PCR, while TCRdb's copy carries only in-frame clones and drops some. The sample includes more than 100,000 clones, 90% of them seen just once. The material was peripheral blood, obtained on day 0 of AZD1222 vaccination. The receptors here all came from an adult in good health.

The sample holds one count of this clone. This sequence joins TRBV19 and TRBJ1-5; 10 bases are a match to TRBD1. There are 18 residues in the CDR3. The V segment lost 5 bases and the J segment 4 bases; nucleotides outside the gene matches: 14. Germline CDR1 and CDR2: LNHDA and SQIVND (reference sequence). CDR3 amino acids: CASSPINPGTGANQPQHF. The CDR3 DNA reads TGTGCCAGTAGTCCCATTAACCCCGGGACAGGGGCGAATCAGCCCCAGCATTTT.

The sample holds one count of this clone. The rearrangement links TRBV30 to TRBJ2-5, with D tentatively TRBD2 (5 bases). The CDR3 consists of 13 residues. V was trimmed by 7 bases and J by 5 bases, leaving 17 bases between them. CDR1 is GTSNPN and CDR2 is SVGIG in the germline V gene (reference sequence). CDR3 amino acids: CAYVWGVGETQYF. In DNA, the CDR3 is TGTGCCTATGTATGGGGAGTGGGGGAGACCCAGTACTTC. The variable domain in full, completed from reference TRBV30 and TRBJ2-5, reads SQTIHQWPATLVQPVGSPLSLECTVEGTSNPNLYWYRQAAGRGLQLLFYSVGIGQISSEVPQNLSASRPQDRQFILSSKKLLLSDSGFYLCAYVWGVGETQYFGPGTRLLVL.

The chain recombines TRBV30 with TRBJ1-2; D is possibly TRBD1 (5 bases). The germline gives CDR1 GTSNPN, CDR2 SVGIG (reference sequence). This CDR3 comprises 13 residues. V was cut by 1 base and J by 6 bases, with 12 bases left in between. CDR3 sequence reads: CAWSGGSGNGYTF. The CDR3 bases are TGTGCCTGGAGTGGGGGGTCAGGGAATGGCTACACCTTC.

The table lists this clone with a count of one. This chain connects TRBV11-3 to TRBJ2-5, with D unresolved. The germline gives CDR1 SGHNT, CDR2 YENEEA. Trimming cost V 1 base and J 1 base, with 7 bases left between them. The CDR3 loop spans 14 amino acids. The CDR3 loop is CASSLGRSQETQYF. The CDR3 nucleotides are TGTGCCAGCAGCTTAGGACGGTCCCAAGAGACCCAGTACTTC.

The rearrangement uses TRBV6-5 and TRBJ1-6; perhaps TRBD1 as D (5 bases). There are 16 residues in the CDR3. V was trimmed by 1 base and J by 5 bases, leaving 12 bases between them. The germline CDR1 and CDR2 sequences are MNHEY and SVGAGI. In DNA, the CDR3 is TGTGCCAGCAGTTACTGGGGGGGTCAGCATAATTCACCCCTCCACTTT. This sequence encodes CASSYWGGQHNSPLHF.

This rearrangement joins TRBV19 to TRBJ2-3; D remains unclear. CDR3 length: 13 residues. V was pared by 1 base and J by 4 bases, with 6 bases between. Germline V lookup: CDR1 LNHDA, CDR2 SQIVND (reference sequence). CDR3 DNA: TGTGCCAGTAGTATAGTACCGGCAGATACGCAGTATTTT. This codes for CASSIVPADTQYF.

The gene calls are TRBV11-1 and TRBJ1-2; maybe TRBD1 (6 bases). Trimming removed 1 base from V and 3 bases from J, with 15 bases in between. From germline, CDR1 is SGHAT and CDR2 FQDESV (reference sequence). This CDR3 is built from 16 residues. CDR3 residues: CASSLGGHPTYYGYTF. The CDR3 region has the DNA TGTGCCAGCAGCTTAGGGGGACACCCGACCTACTATGGCTACACCTTC. Full variable domain (rest looked up from reference TRBV11-1 and TRBJ1-2): EAEVAQSPRYKITEKSQAVAFWCDPISGHATLYWYRQILGQGPELLVQFQDESVVDDSQLPKDRFSAERLKGVDSTLKIQPAELGDSAMYLCASSLGGHPTYYGYTFGSGTRLTVV.

The rearrangement uses TRBV6-2 or TRBV6-3 and TRBJ2-7; tentatively, D is TRBD1 or TRBD2 (5 bases each). CDR3 size: 12 residues. The germline V and J ends were trimmed by 4 bases and 2 bases, with 6 bases remaining between them. Germline CDR1 reads MNHEY; CDR2 reads SVGEGT. CDR3 nucleotide sequence: TGTGCCAGCAGTTGGGGACCCTACGAGCAGTACTTC. It codes for CASSWGPYEQYF.

The V and J genes are TRBV28 and TRBJ2-1; D possibly corresponds to TRBD1 (9 bases). V lost 6 bases and J lost 7, with 34 bases in between. There are 20 residues in the CDR3. Germline V gene lookup returns CDR1 MDHEN and CDR2 SYDVKM. The CDR3 nucleotides read TGTGCCAGCAGATACCCCGGGACAGGGAGGAACGGGAGGGCCAGGAATGAGCAGTTCTTC. Its protein is CASRYPGTGRNGRARNEQFF. Filled out from reference TRBV28 and TRBJ2-1, the complete variable domain reads DVKVTQSSRYLVKRTGEKVFLECVQDMDHENMFWYRQDPGLGLRLIYFSYDVKMKEKGDIPEGYSVSREKKERFSLILESASTNQTSMYLCASRYPGTGRNGRARNEQFFGPGTRLTVL.

The rearrangement links TRBV5-6 to TRBJ2-3, with D tentatively TRBD1 (5 bases). The CDR3 length is 16 residues. Trimming removed 1 base at V and 2 bases at J, with 14 bases between. Germline V CDR1 and CDR2: SGHDT, YYEEEE. The CDR3 region has the DNA TGTGCCAGCAGCTTGATGGAGCAGGGCTTCACAGATACGCAGTATTTT. Translating it yields CASSLMEQGFTDTQYF.

For the CDR3, the DNA is TGTGCCAGCAGCGTAGGAAACACCATATATTTT. Translated, it gives CASSVGNTIYF. This chain connects TRBV11-2 to TRBJ1-3, with no clear D. The V end lost 5 bases, the J end lost 4 bases, and 3 bases lay between the germline ends. CDR3 length: 11 amino acids. Germline V lookup: CDR1 SGHAT, CDR2 FQNNGV.

This chain uses TRBV9 with TRBJ2-2, with 9 bases matching TRBD1. V lost 3 bases, J lost 1 base, and 7 bases stayed unmatched. The CDR3 has 17 residues. From germline, CDR1 is SGDLS and CDR2 YYNGEE. Written as DNA, the CDR3 is TGTGCCAGCAGCGGACAACCGGGACAGGGGAACACCGGGGAGCTGTTTTTT. This gives the protein CASSGQPGQGNTGELFF.

The chain links TRBV28 to TRBJ1-2; D remains unclear. Trimming pared 5 bases from V and 0 bases from J, leaving 19 bases between. Germline V gene sequence: CDR1 MDHEN, CDR2 SYDVKM. The CDR3 consists of 17 residues. CDR3 in DNA: TGTGCCAGCAGTCCCCCCCCAGCAGGTGGTACTAACTATGGCTACACCTTC. This gives the protein CASSPPPAGGTNYGYTF.

CDR3 region: CASSPLTGGLDYGYTF. The CDR3 region has the DNA TGTGCCAGCAGCCCATTGACAGGGGGCTTAGACTATGGCTACACCTTC. This chain links TRBV7-3 with TRBJ1-2, with TRBD1 matching over 10 bases. Germline lookup yields CDR1 SGHTA and CDR2 FQGTGA. The CDR3 length is 16 residues. V lost 5 bases and J lost 3; bases outside the gene matches: 9. The entire variable domain, with the rest obtained from reference TRBV7-3 and TRBJ1-2, is as follows: GAGVSQTPSNKVTEKGKYVELRCDPISGHTALYWYRQSLGQGPEFLIYFQGTGAADDSGLPNDRFFAVRPEGSVSTLKIQRTERGDSAVYLCASSPLTGGLDYGYTFGSGTRLTVV.

The count of this clone is one. The chain is built from TRBV7-9 and TRBJ1-1, with D hard to call. Germline V gene data show CDR1 as SEHNR and CDR2 as FQNEAQ (reference sequence). V was trimmed by 3 bases and J by 5 bases, leaving 13 bases between them. This CDR3 has 14 amino acids. The CDR3 protein is CASSLTPATTEAFF. DNA of the CDR3: TGTGCCAGCAGCTTGACCCCAGCGACAACTGAAGCTTTCTTT.

The count of this clone is one. The chain is built from TRBV29-1 and TRBJ2-7, with 12 bases lining up with TRBD1. Unmatched junction bases numbered 14, after V lost 8 bases and J lost 3 bases. CDR3 length: 16 residues. Germline lookup yields CDR1 SQVTM and CDR2 ANQGSEA. CDR3 region: CSPGQGAPEDYYEQYF. Here the CDR3 DNA reads TGCAGCCCGGGACAGGGGGCACCGGAGGATTACTACGAGCAGTACTTC.

V and J are TRBV12-5 and TRBJ1-2; no clear D. Germline values: CDR1 LGHNT, CDR2 FRNRAP. This CDR3 is 14 amino acids long. Trimming stripped 0 bases from V and 4 bases from J, with 9 bases between. This CDR3 is CASGLVPASYGYTF. For the CDR3, the DNA is TGTGCTAGTGGTTTGGTACCAGCCTCCTATGGCTACACCTTC.